Detailed here is one T cell receptor beta chain. No cognate antigen has been identified for it. Base qualities are not recorded, but no much larger clone differs from it by a single base. Collaborating institutions collected whole blood in K2EDTA tubes following their own protocols. For TCRbeta analysis, collaborators shipped samples in one of three forms: frozen whole blood, isolated PBMCs, or DNA extracted from either of those sample types. This sample was taken from a study of blood T cell repertoires in COVID-19 (dated by TCRdb to 2018 to 2021). Background on the whole study: The collaborator samples originated in the United States, Italy and Spain and spanned the acute and convalescent phases of COVID-19. The material from the prospective study consisted of cDNA or gDNA derived from T cells, B-cell-depleted T cells, or PBMCs. Subjects who had been exposed to COVID-19, were actively infected with it, or had recovered from it provided the deeply sampled blood TCRbeta repertoires that made up the dataset. A freely available public database, intended as a resource for researchers studying the immune response to SARS-CoV-2, is where the repertoires were released. Samples came from the ongoing ImmuneRACE study (first 160 participants) plus 1,254 subjects from 6 global collaborators. A de-identified subject ID, COVID-19 status, age in years and sex were almost always included in the sample metadata. Where HLA class I and class II types were available, the types were taken from metadata supplied by the sample provider, not from assay-based typing. Findings and caveats that apply to the study as a whole: The quantity of clinical and demographic metadata differed by source and by participant and was supplied without curation.

The immunoSEQ Assay, a bias-controlled multiplex PCR, was used to amplify TCRbeta CDR3 regions from genomic DNA. For the original study's pipeline: Nucleated cell counts per sample were estimated from amplification of reference gene primers within the assay. To quantify the absolute abundance of each unique TCRbeta CDR3 rearrangement, sequence reads were collapsed and filtered. For each sample, productive Simpson clonality was calculated as the square root of Simpson's diversity index across productive rearrangements. TCRdb limited this immuneACCESS table to in-frame rearrangements with V and J called. A share of clones is missing; checked studies link under half to unresolved V genes, and the rest is unexplained. V, J and clone size are taken as reported in that table, and D and trimming were inferred from the DNA itself. For this sample the table gives 95,000 to 120,000 clones, of which over 70% were detected only once. Together, the top ten hold 1.5% to 1.9% of the sample.

CDR1 and CDR2, looked up from the germline V gene, are MGHDK and SYGVNS. For this chain, trimming is 1 base at the V end and 8 bases at the J end, and the number of junction bases without a gene match is 7. The CDR3 starts with the cysteine, ends with the phenylalanine, and has 14 residues. Just the 42-base CDR3 DNA is kept, in frame starting at base 1. The receptor was derived from a man aged 45-65 years with acute or convalescent COVID-19. The V and J segments used are TRBV25-1 and TRBJ1-2, with 7 bases matching TRBD1. Material: peripheral blood. The sequenced DNA: TGTGCCAGCAGTGAATGGGAGAGGGGGCAAGGCTACACCTTC. Its product reads: CASSEWERGQGYTF.